These T cell receptor beta chains were read from a single sample in a study of T cells in Graves' hyperthyroidism and ophthalmopathy. A single record per CDR3 protein comes from TCRdb applying MiXCR to the multiplex PCR reads. The sample carries some 500,000 distinct CDR3 sequences, 13% to 15% recorded once. Sequencing was performed on blood. The receptors originated from a woman aged 18-35 years with Graves' hyperthyroidism. Each CDR3 is given with its conserved first and last residue. D genes are given only for firm matches. The size of a clone is reported for some rows only, either as once, few or many, or as a class for expanded clones.

>many|TRBJ2-1|NA|TRBV3-1
TGTGCCAGCAGCCAGGTTGTTGCGTTTGAGGGTGAGCAGTTCTTC
CASSQVVAFEGEQFF
>few|TRBJ1-2|NA|TRBV25-1
TGTGCCAGCAGTGAAGCAGGGCCCGCTAGGGTCACCTTC
CASSEAGPARVTF
>many|TRBJ1-3|NA|TRBV18
TGTGCCAGCTCCCACGGGGCAGGCTCTGGAAACACCATATATTTT
CASSHGAGSGNTIYF
>many|TRBJ2-1|TRBD2|TRBV4-1
TGCGCCAGCAGCCAAGGGCCGGTCGCAGCGGGGGCCTCCTACAATGAGCAGTTCTTC
CASSQGPVAAGASYNEQFF
>NA|TRBJ2-5|NA|TRBV7-9
TGTGCCAGCAGTCAGACCGGGGCACAAGAGACCCAGTACTTC
CASSQTGAQETQYF
>few|TRBJ2-5|NA|TRBV9
TGTGCCAGCAGCGTAGGCGCGCCACAAGAGACCCAGTACTTC
CASSVGAPQETQYF
>few|TRBJ2-7|NA|TRBV30
TGTGCCTGGATTTCAAAACAGGCTCCCTACGAGCAGTACTTC
CAWISKQAPYEQYF
>NA|TRBJ2-7|TRBD2|TRBV2
TGTGCCAGCGAAAAGGAGGCCGGGACTAGAGGATACGAGCAGTACTTC
CASEKEAGTRGYEQYF
>few|TRBJ2-1|NA|TRBV4-2
TGTGCCAGCACCCCGTCTAGGTCCCTAGGAGATGAGCAGTTCTTC
CASTPSRSLGDEQFF
>NA|TRBJ1-6|NA|TRBV18
TGTGCCAGCTCACCACCGCCGGGGGGTCCCAGCTCCTATAATTCACCCCTCCACTTT
CASSPPPGGPSSYNSPLHF
>many|TRBJ2-3|TRBD2|TRBV5-4
TGTGCCAGCAGCTCGCCACCGACTAGCATCACAGATACGCAGTATTTT
CASSSPPTSITDTQYF
>NA|TRBJ1-5|TRBD1|TRBV12-3/TRBV12-4
TGTGCCTGCAGGGGGGACAGTAGCAATCAGCCCCAGCATTTT
CACRGDSSNQPQHF
>NA|TRBJ1-1|NA|TRBV2
TGTGCCAGACAATGGGGCACTGAAGCTTTCTTT
CARQWGTEAFF
>many|TRBJ2-2|NA|TRBV2
TGTGCCAGCAGTCCCCTGGCAGGGGTCTCCGGGGAGCTGTTTTTT
CASSPLAGVSGELFF
>NA|TRBJ1-1|NA|TRBV19
TGTGCCAGTATCGGGATGGGAGACGAAGCTTTCTTT
CASIGMGDEAFF
>many|TRBJ1-2|NA|TRBV7-2
TGTGCCAGCAGCTTCAACAGACGAGGCGGCTACACCTTC
CASSFNRRGGYTF
>many|TRBJ2-4|NA|TRBV18
TGTGCCAGCTCACCCCCCGGGGCCTTCGACATTCAGTACTTC
CASSPPGAFDIQYF
>few|TRBJ1-1|NA|TRBV6-1
TGTGCCAGCAGTTCCCAGAGGGCTCCTGAAGCTTTCTTT
CASSSQRAPEAFF
>many|TRBJ2-3|NA|TRBV7-9
TGTGCCGGACAGCGGGACATGGGCACAGATACGCAGTATTTT
CAGQRDMGTDTQYF
>once|TRBJ2-7|NA|TRBV11-2
TGTGCCAGCTCCGGGGGCCCGAGCGAGCAGTACTTC
CASSGGPSEQYF
>many|TRBJ2-4|TRBD2|TRBV3-1
TGTGCCAGCAGCCAACTGCAAACTAGCGGCGACAGGTGCATTCAGTACTTC
CASSQLQTSGDRCIQYF
>many|TRBJ2-5|NA|TRBV10-3
TGTGCCATCAGTGGGTGGGGTTACCAAGAGACCCAGTACTTC
CAISGWGYQETQYF
>NA|TRBJ2-7|TRBD1|TRBV12-3/TRBV12-4
TGTGCCAGCAGTTCCCTCGGGCAGGGGGCCAACGAGCAGTACTTC
CASSSLGQGANEQYF
>many|TRBJ1-1|NA|TRBV4-1
TGCGCCAGCAGCCAAGTTGGATGGAACACTGAAGCTTTCTTT
CASSQVGWNTEAFF
>many|TRBJ1-2|NA|TRBV30
TGTGCCTGGAGTGCTGGGGAATCGAGCTATGGCTACACCTTC
CAWSAGESSYGYTF
>many|TRBJ1-2|TRBD1|TRBV11-2
TGTGCCAGCGCGGGCGACGAACAGGGGCCGAACTATGGCTACACCTTC
CASAGDEQGPNYGYTF
>many|TRBJ1-6|TRBD1|TRBV6-1
TGTGCCAGCAGTCCCCGGGACAGGGTGTTGTCACCCCTCCACTTT
CASSPRDRVLSPLHF
>many|TRBJ2-3|TRBD2|TRBV7-2
TGTGCCAGCAGCTTGGCAGCGGGAGGTTCCACAGATACGCAGTATTTT
CASSLAAGGSTDTQYF
>many|TRBJ2-7|TRBD2|TRBV20-1
TGCAGTGCTAGAGATAACGGCCTAGCGGCCTCCAAGCAGTACTTC
CSARDNGLAASKQYF
>many|TRBJ2-1|TRBD2|TRBV27
TGTGCCAGCAGTTCCTGGAGCGGGGGGAACTACAATGAGCAGTTCTTC
CASSSWSGGNYNEQFF
>many|TRBJ1-1|NA|TRBV12-5
TGTGCTAGTGGTTTGGGGGGACCGTTGAACACTGAAGCTTTCTTT
CASGLGGPLNTEAFF
>NA|TRBJ1-6|TRBD1|TRBV19
TGTGCCAGTAGTACCTCCGGGACAGGGGTCAGAAATTCACCCCTCCACTTT
CASSTSGTGVRNSPLHF
>many|TRBJ1-5|NA|TRBV20-1
TGCAGTGCTAGCAATCGGGGGGTTGGAAATCAGCCCCAGCATTTT
CSASNRGVGNQPQHF
>few|TRBJ2-1|NA|TRBV7-6
TGTGCCAGCAGCTTAAGGGGAAGAGGCGAAGGGGAGCAGTTCTTC
CASSLRGRGEGEQFF
>many|TRBJ2-3|NA|TRBV7-2
TGTGCCAGCAGCTTAGCTCGGGATACGCAGTATTTT
CASSLARDTQYF
>many|TRBJ2-3|NA|TRBV2
TGTGCCAGTCGGAGGGATGGAGATACGCAGTATTTT
CASRRDGDTQYF
>many|TRBJ2-1|TRBD2|TRBV10-3
TGTGCCATCAGTGAGTCGGCCGGGGGGGAGTTCTTC
CAISESAGGEFF
>many|TRBJ2-1|TRBD1|TRBV2
TGTGCCAGCAGCGGGCAGGGGGCAGGCAATGAGCAGTTCTTC
CASSGQGAGNEQFF
>many|TRBJ2-5|TRBD2|TRBV2
TGTGCCAGCAGTCCGGGACTAGTAGGGGAGACCCAGTACTTC
CASSPGLVGETQYF
>NA|TRBJ1-4|NA|TRBV18
TGTGCCAGCTCCCCCGACAGACCAGCACTGTTTTTT
CASSPDRPALFF
>many|TRBJ1-6|NA|TRBV6-2/TRBV6-3
TGTGCCAGCGGCAGGTCCTATAATTCACCCCTCCACTTT
CASGRSYNSPLHF
>NA|TRBJ2-7|NA|TRBV5-6
TGTGCCAGCAGCTTTTTGGGCGAGCAGTACTTC
CASSFLGEQYF
>NA|TRBJ1-4|NA|TRBV19
TGTGCCAGTAGTGGACTCCCCCGTGAAAAACTGTTTTTT
CASSGLPREKLFF
>many|TRBJ1-1|NA|TRBV20-1
TGCAGACCCAATCCCGTAGGTATGAACACTGAAGCTTTCTTT
CRPNPVGMNTEAFF
>NA|TRBJ2-3|NA|TRBV6-4
TGTGCCAGCAGCTCAGCGGGCCCGCAGTATTTT
CASSSAGPQYF